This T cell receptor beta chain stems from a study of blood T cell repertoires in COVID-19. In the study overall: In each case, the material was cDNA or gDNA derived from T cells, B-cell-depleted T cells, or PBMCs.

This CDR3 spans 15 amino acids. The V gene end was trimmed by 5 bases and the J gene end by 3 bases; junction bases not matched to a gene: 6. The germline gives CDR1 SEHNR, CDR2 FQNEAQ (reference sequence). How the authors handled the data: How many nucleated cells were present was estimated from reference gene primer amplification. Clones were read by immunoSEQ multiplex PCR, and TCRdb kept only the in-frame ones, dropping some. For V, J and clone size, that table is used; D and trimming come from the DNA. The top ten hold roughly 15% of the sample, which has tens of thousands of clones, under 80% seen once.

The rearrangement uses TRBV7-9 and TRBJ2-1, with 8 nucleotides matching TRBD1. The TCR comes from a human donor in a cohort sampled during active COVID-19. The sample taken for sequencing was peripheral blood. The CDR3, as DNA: TGTGCCAGCAGCCTAGGGACAGGATACTACAATGAGCAGTTCTTC. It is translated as CASSLGTGYYNEQFF.